The sequence of this T cell receptor (beta chain) was determined in a study of identical twins. Study-wide findings and caveats: Clonotypes of the beta chain that were abundant in cord blood carried fewer insertions (memory repertoires showed none).

TCRdb used MiXCR to reprocess the 5' RACE reads, holding one entry per CDR3 protein. The repertoire holds some 1,600,000 distinct CDR3 sequences, with roughly 35% as singletons. CDR3 length equals 16 residues. CDR1 and CDR2 from the germline V gene are MGHRA and YSYEKL. The junction had 11 bases not matched to a gene; V was cut back by 3 bases and J by 8 bases. This clonotype was counted a few times. Its specificity is unknown. The rearrangement uses TRBV4-1 and TRBJ2-1; 9 bases align to TRBD2. The sample was cord blood. The TCR sequence derives from a newborn girl in good health. For the CDR3, the DNA is TGCGCCAGCAGCCAGGGTCGGACTAGCGATAGGGATGAGCAGTTCTTC. This gives the protein CASSQGRTSDRDEQFF.